Presented here are 31 T cell receptor beta chains from one specimen sequenced in a study of CD8 T cells in ankylosing spondylitis. TCRdb independently ran MiXCR on the 5' RACE reads; one entry per CDR3 protein. The sample carries around 140,000 distinct CDR3 sequences, about an eighth recorded once. The sequencing sample was made of blood, either unsorted or a sorted T cell fraction (not recorded which). The receptors come from a female donor with ankylosing spondylitis or in good health (not recorded which).

This clonotype was observed at least ten times. This sequence joins TRBV15 and TRBJ2-1, with TRBD2 matching 10 bases. Looked up from germline, CDR1 is LNHNV and CDR2 is YYDKDF (reference sequence). The junction had 16 bases not matched to a gene; V was cut back by 8 bases and J by 9 bases. The CDR3 sequence is 16 residues long. CDR3 residues: CATVPGTSVCLGEQFF. CDR3 DNA: TGTGCCACCGTTCCCGGGACTAGCGTATGTTTAGGTGAGCAGTTCTTC.

This chain links TRBV30 with TRBJ2-6; no reliable D call. V was shortened by 2 bases and J by 3 bases, with 2 bases between the two germline ends. Germline V gene data show CDR1 as GTSNPN and CDR2 as SVGIG (reference sequence). The CDR3 has 12 amino acids. CDR3 DNA: TGTGCCTGGAGTTATGGGGCCAACGTCCTGACTTTC. The encoded protein is CAWSYGANVLTF.

This clonotype has a count of ten or more. The rearrangement joins TRBV20-1 to TRBJ2-5, with D possibly being TRBD1 (6 bases). CDR1 DFQATT and CDR2 SNEGSKA come from the germline V gene (reference sequence). The CDR3 runs to 17 residues. Trimming took 3 bases from V and 2 from J, leaving 22 bases between them. For the CDR3, the DNA is TGCAGTGCTAGCAGGCTGGTGGTCTTAAGGGGGCAAGAGACCCAGTACTTC. Amino acids: CSASRLVVLRGQETQYF.

This clonotype was recorded many times. The gene calls are TRBV5-1 and TRBJ1-5, with D unresolved. Trimming took off 4 bases at V and 0 bases at J, with 14 bases between the two ends. Germline CDR1 is SGHRS and CDR2 is YFSETQ. The CDR3 loop spans 16 amino acids. The CDR3 loop is CASSASFTDSNQPQHF. In nucleotides, the CDR3 is TGCGCCAGCAGCGCCTCTTTCACTGATAGCAATCAGCCCCAGCATTTT.

This clonotype occurred many times. The J gene is TRBJ2-1, the V gene TRBV7-9, with 14 bases aligning to TRBD2. This CDR3 has 15 residues. Trimming took 5 bases from V and 7 from J; bases not matched to a gene: 4. Per germline, CDR1 SEHNR and CDR2 FQNEAQ (reference sequence). CDR3 nucleotide sequence: TGTGCCAGCAGCGGGACTAGCGGGAGTATGAATGAGCAGTTCTTC. The encoded protein is CASSGTSGSMNEQFF.

The table lists this clonotype with many counts. The chain combines TRBV5-6 with TRBJ2-5, with D possibly TRBD1 on 6 matching bases. V was trimmed by 2 bases and J by 2 bases, leaving 7 bases between them. This CDR3 has 13 amino acids. The germline gives CDR1 SGHDT, CDR2 YYEEEE. Here the CDR3 reads CASSFGQQETQYF. The CDR3, as DNA: TGTGCCAGCAGCTTCGGACAGCAAGAGACCCAGTACTTC.

Ten or more counts support this clonotype. The V and J genes are TRBV7-2 and TRBJ2-7, with 12 bases that match TRBD2. This CDR3 is 16 amino acids long. The ends lost 0 bases at V and 4 bases at J; junction bases unmatched: 4. CDR1 is SGHTA, CDR2 FQGNSA, per germline. The CDR3 DNA is TGTGCCAGCAGCTTAGCGCTAACTAGCGGGAGGTACGAGCAGTACTTC. This codes for CASSLALTSGRYEQYF.

This clonotype was counted many times. V gene TRBV20-1 combines with J gene TRBJ2-7; TRBD2 aligns across 12 bases. Germline CDR1 DFQATT, CDR2 SNEGSKA (reference sequence). The ends lost 4 bases at V and 6 bases at J; junction bases unmatched: 7. The CDR3 length is 14 residues. CDR3 loop: CSATPSGRAPEQYF. CDR3 nucleotides: TGCAGTGCTACACCTAGCGGGAGGGCTCCCGAGCAGTACTTC.

CDR3 loop: CASSSPGQGVYEQYF. The CDR3 bases are TGTGCCAGCAGCAGCCCGGGACAGGGGGTTTACGAGCAGTACTTC. The rearrangement uses TRBV7-8 and TRBJ2-7; 11 bases agree with TRBD1. Germline trimming cut 5 bases from V and 4 bases from J; bases unmatched to any gene: 7. This CDR3 contains 15 residues. Germline V gene sequence: CDR1 SGHVS, CDR2 FQNEAQ.

This clonotype was found a few times. Here the CDR3 DNA reads TGTGCCAGCAGAGTGGAAGGGTACACCGGGGAGCTGTTTTTT. This codes for CASRVEGYTGELFF. The V call is TRBV27, the J call TRBJ2-2; D remains unclear. The CDR3 runs 14 residues. Trimming shortened V by 6 bases and J by 3 bases, and 11 bases separated the two germline ends. The germline gives CDR1 MNHEY, CDR2 SMNVEV (reference sequence).

This clonotype was seen at least ten times. The chain is built from TRBV6-4 and TRBJ2-2, with 8 bases identical to TRBD1. The CDR3 is made up of 12 amino acids. The V gene end was trimmed by 6 bases and the J gene end by 7 bases; junction bases not matched to a gene: 1. Germline V gives CDR1 MRHNA, CDR2 SNTAGT. CDR3 nucleotides: TGTGCCAGCAGACAGGGGGACGGGGAGCTGTTTTTT. Protein: CASRQGDGELFF.

In this sample, this clonotype turned up many times. The chain has TRBV29-1 and TRBJ1-1, with D perhaps TRBD1 (5 bases). The CDR3 is made up of 13 amino acids. Trimming shortened V by 8 bases and J by 4 bases, and 17 bases separated the two germline ends. In germline, CDR1 is SQVTM, CDR2 ANQGSEA. CDR3 nucleotides: TGCAGCCCTGACCCGTGGGGGGTCACTGAAGCTTTCTTT. Translating it yields CSPDPWGVTEAFF.

This clonotype was seen ten or more times. V and J are TRBV24-1 and TRBJ1-5; D uncertain. This CDR3 has 13 residues. Trimming pared 5 bases from V and 5 bases from J, leaving 9 bases between. Germline CDR1 is KGHDR and CDR2 is SFDVKD. The DNA of the CDR3 is TGTGCCACCAGTGTTGCAGGACATCAGCCCCAGCATTTT. Its translation is CATSVAGHQPQHF.

Remarks on this clonotype: A read error may explain this, as a much larger clone is one base away. The CDR3, as DNA: TGTGCCGGCAGCCAAGATCAGGGCGTCTACGGAGTTGGAAACACCATATATTTT. Amino acids: CAGSQDQGVYGVGNTIYF. This chain uses TRBV14 with TRBJ1-3; D is possibly TRBD1 (5 bases). The CDR3 runs 18 residues. Germline CDR1 reads SGHDN; CDR2 reads FVKESK.

This clonotype occurred many times. The rearrangement links TRBV12-3 or TRBV12-4 to TRBJ1-3, with D uncertain. V was clipped by 6 bases and J by 3 bases, with 12 bases between them. The CDR3 is 14 residues long. The CDR3: CASSPQEDGNTIYF. Written as DNA, the CDR3 is TGTGCCAGCAGCCCTCAGGAGGATGGAAACACCATATATTTT.

In its sample, this clonotype was seen a few times. V gene TRBV3-1 combines with J gene TRBJ2-1; D possibly matches TRBD1 or TRBD2 (5 bases each). The germline V and J ends were trimmed by 0 bases and 6 bases, with 12 bases remaining between them. Germline CDR1 is LGHDT and CDR2 is YNNKEL (reference sequence). The CDR3 consists of 15 residues. The CDR3 reads CASSQDPGTRNEQFF. The CDR3 region has the DNA TGTGCCAGCAGCCAAGACCCCGGGACCCGCAATGAGCAGTTCTTC.

There are many counts of this clonotype. V is TRBV28 and J is TRBJ1-2; D unclear. Trimming stripped 2 bases from V and 8 bases from J, with 15 bases between. The germline V gene has CDR1 MDHEN and CDR2 SYDVKM. The CDR3 sequence is 14 residues long. CDR3 amino acids: CASSLLDAGMGYTF. CDR3 DNA sequence: TGTGCCAGCAGTTTACTTGATGCGGGTATGGGCTACACCTTC.

This clonotype was observed at least ten times. V gene TRBV10-1 combines with J gene TRBJ2-2; D is possibly TRBD1 (6 bases). Germline CDR1 reads WNHNN; CDR2 reads SYGVQD (reference sequence). This CDR3 has 13 amino acids. V lost 6 bases, J lost 12 bases, and 17 bases lay in between. The CDR3: CASSPIRGQKLFF. CDR3 sequence (DNA): TGCGCCAGCAGCCCGATACGAGGACAGAAGCTGTTTTTT.

The chain combines TRBV5-5 with TRBJ2-7; D may be TRBD1 (5 bases). The CDR3 runs 17 residues. Germline V gene lookup returns CDR1 SGHKS and CDR2 YYEKEE (reference sequence). The V end lost 2 bases, the J end lost 3 bases, and 21 bases lay between the germline ends. DNA for the CDR3: TGTGCCAGCAGCTTACGAGCAGGGCCCCCTTCAAACTACGAGCAGTACTTC. Protein product: CASSLRAGPPSNYEQYF. The full variable domain, its missing parts supplied by reference TRBV5-5 and TRBJ2-7, is DAGVTQSPTHLIKTRGQQVTLRCSPISGHKSVSWYQQVLGQGPQFIFQYYEKEERGRGNFPDRFSARQFPNYSSELNVNALLLGDSALYLCASSLRAGPPSNYEQYFGPGTRLTVT.

This clonotype occurred many times. This chain connects TRBV12-3 or TRBV12-4 to TRBJ1-2; unclear D gene. Trimming stripped 6 bases from V and 0 bases from J, with 17 bases between. The CDR3 spans 16 residues. CDR3 sequence: CASSSGGYGSNYGYTF. Here the CDR3 DNA reads TGTGCCAGCAGCTCTGGTGGATACGGTTCTAACTATGGCTACACCTTC.

This chain uses TRBV12-3 or TRBV12-4 with TRBJ2-2; a weak D match, TRBD1 (6 bases). This CDR3 is 14 amino acids long. Trimming removed 9 bases from V and 2 bases from J, with 13 bases in between. The CDR3 spells CASRIRGNTGELFF. CDR3 bases: TGTGCCAGTCGGATCAGGGGCAACACCGGGGAGCTGTTTTTT.

Many counts were recorded for this clonotype. DNA for the CDR3: TGTGCCAGCAAAACAGGGGGCACTGAAGCTTTCTTT. It translates to CASKTGGTEAFF. The chain employs TRBV27 and TRBJ1-1, with 8 bases matching TRBD1. The CDR3 consists of 12 residues. With V trimmed by 7 bases and J by 4 bases, 2 bases remained unmatched. The germline gives CDR1 MNHEY, CDR2 SMNVEV (reference sequence).

The chain uses TRBV5-1 and TRBJ2-5, with 8 bases lining up with TRBD2. This CDR3 region has 15 residues. Germline values: CDR1 SGHRS, CDR2 YFSETQ. The V gene end was trimmed by 4 bases and the J gene end by 1 base; junction bases not matched to a gene: 6. CDR3 residues: CASSPGGAVQETQYF. The CDR3 bases are TGCGCCAGCAGCCCGGGGGGGGCGGTCCAAGAGACCCAGTACTTC.

The V call is TRBV7-9, the J call TRBJ1-2; possible D gene TRBD1, 5 bases. Trimming shortened V by 5 bases and J by 5 bases, and 12 bases separated the two germline ends. This CDR3 has 13 residues. The germline V gene has CDR1 SEHNR and CDR2 FQNEAQ (reference sequence). The CDR3 sequence: CASSRRDGYGYTF. Written as DNA, the CDR3 is TGTGCCAGCAGCCGTAGGGACGGGTATGGCTACACCTTC. Looking up the rest from reference TRBV7-9 and TRBJ1-2 gives the full variable domain: DTGVSQNPRHKITKRGQNVTFRCDPISEHNRLYWYRQTLGQGPEFLTYFQNEAQLEKSRLLSDRFSAERPKGSFSTLEIQRTEQGDSAMYLCASSRRDGYGYTFGSGTRLTVV.

This clonotype was found many times. The V gene is TRBV12-3 or TRBV12-4, the J gene TRBJ1-2; tentatively, D is TRBD1 (5 bases). The CDR3 is made up of 13 amino acids. V shed 3 bases and J shed 4 bases, with 9 bases lying between them. The CDR3, as DNA: TGTGCCAGCAGTTTGGGGCAGGGCTATGGCTACACCTTC. It codes for CASSLGQGYGYTF.

In its sample, this clonotype was seen many times. This chain joins TRBV4-1 and TRBJ1-1; no clear D gene. Per the germline V gene, CDR1 is MGHRA and CDR2 is YSYEKL. The CDR3 totals 19 residues. V was clipped by 7 bases and J by 0 bases, with 27 bases between them. The CDR3 reads CASTRLPLTSGYMNTEAFF. The CDR3 coding sequence is TGCGCCAGCACCCGACTTCCCCTCACCTCGGGGTATATGAACACTGAAGCTTTCTTT.

In regard to this clonotype: A read error is possible here, since a much larger clone lies one base away. This CDR3 reads CASSASGRTKVF. CDR3 in DNA: TGTGCCAGCAGTGCTAGCGGGAGAACGAAGGTCTTC. The chain carries TRBV12-3 or TRBV12-4 and TRBJ2-1; TRBD2 matches at 10 bases. This CDR3 is 12 amino acids long.

The table lists this clonotype with many counts. The rearrangement uses TRBV5-1 and TRBJ2-1; TRBD2 matches 8 bases. The germline CDR1 and CDR2 sequences are SGHRS and YFSETQ. The CDR3 runs 15 residues. V lost 4 bases and J lost 5; bases outside the gene matches: 8. The CDR3 DNA follows: TGCGCCAGCAGCGGCGGGGGGCGAATGGACAATGAGCAGTTCTTC. This sequence encodes CASSGGGRMDNEQFF.

Ten or more counts support this clonotype. The rearrangement uses TRBV20-1 and TRBJ2-5; D unresolved. The CDR3 is made up of 10 amino acids. Germline values: CDR1 DFQATT, CDR2 SNEGSKA (reference sequence). V was trimmed by 7 bases and J by 2 bases, leaving 5 bases between them. The CDR3 region has the DNA TGCAGTGGGGCACAAGAGACCCAGTACTTC. Translated: CSGAQETQYF.

Only a few counts were recorded for this clonotype. The V gene is TRBV19, the J gene TRBJ1-4; D gene ambiguous. This CDR3 contains 16 residues. Trimming stripped 4 bases from V and 0 bases from J, with 12 bases between. From germline, CDR1 is LNHDA and CDR2 SQIVND (reference sequence). The DNA for the CDR3 is TGTGCCAGTAGTAAAAACGGTCTCCCAACTAATGAAAAACTGTTTTTT. Protein product: CASSKNGLPTNEKLFF.

The V gene is TRBV7-9, the J gene TRBJ2-1; 7 bases align to TRBD2. This CDR3 is built from 16 residues. The germline gives CDR1 SEHNR, CDR2 FQNEAQ (reference sequence). The V and J ends lost 8 bases and 8 bases, in that order; junction bases with no gene match: 18. The CDR3 DNA sequence: TGTGCCAGCGGCGGGGGTCGAGGCGGGAACGGCTATGAGCAGTTCTTC. It codes for CASGGGRGGNGYEQFF.